The 7 T cell receptor beta chains below were found in one sample sequenced in a study of cytomegalovirus exposure and HLA in healthy donors. Use of 60 Vbeta and 13 Jbeta primers characterized the PCR. Data came from immunoSEQ multiplex PCR; TCRdb stores just in-frame clones and leaves some out. The sample carries some 120,000 clones, more than 60% recorded once. The sample consisted of PBMCs. These receptors were taken from a man aged 30-40 years in good health and CMV-seronegative.

The chain joins TRBV6-5 to TRBJ1-5, with TRBD1 matching 9 bases. Trimming took 5 bases from V and 6 from J; bases not matched to a gene: 8. The CDR3 has 15 amino acids. Germline V gene sequence: CDR1 MNHEY, CDR2 SVGAGI. The CDR3 DNA reads TGTGCCAGCAGTCACACACAGGGGGCGGGTCAGCCCCAGCATTTT. This codes for CASSHTQGAGQPQHF.

Concerning this clone: Other DNA sequences in the sample encode the same CDR3. The V call is TRBV27, the J call TRBJ2-2, with D possibly being TRBD2 (7 bases). V lost 4 bases, J lost 7 bases, and 13 bases lay in between. The CDR3 is 14 residues long. Germline-derived CDR1 and CDR2 are MNHEY and SMNVEV (reference sequence). CDR3 sequence (DNA): TGTGCCAGCAGTTGGGGGGGCCCTAACGGGGAGCTGTTTTTT. This encodes CASSWGGPNGELFF.

The rearrangement uses TRBV7-9 and TRBJ1-3; 7 bases align to TRBD1. After removal of 5 bases from V and 7 bases from J, the junction contained 2 bases not matched to a gene. The CDR3 is 12 amino acids. From germline, CDR1 is SEHNR and CDR2 FQNEAQ (reference sequence). In nucleotides, the CDR3 is TGTGCCAGCAGCCAACAGGGGAACACCATATATTTT. This gives the protein CASSQQGNTIYF. Full variable domain (outside the CDR3, taken from reference TRBV7-9 and TRBJ1-3): DTGVSQNPRHKITKRGQNVTFRCDPISEHNRLYWYRQTLGQGPEFLTYFQNEAQLEKSRLLSDRFSAERPKGSFSTLEIQRTEQGDSAMYLCASSQQGNTIYFGEGSWLTVV.

This chain joins TRBV30 and TRBJ1-1; D gene ambiguous. The CDR3 spans 14 residues. Between the trimmed V and J ends, which lost 0 bases and 1 base, there was a span of 9 bases. The germline V gene encodes CDR1 GTSNPN and CDR2 SVGIG (reference sequence). CDR3 nucleotide sequence: TGTGCCTGGAGTGTGAGTTACCAGAACACTGAAGCTTTCTTT. This codes for CAWSVSYQNTEAFF.

This clone has a single count. The chain couples TRBV7-2 to TRBJ2-7; 7 bases fit TRBD1. Germline CDR1 is SGHTA and CDR2 is FQGNSA. This CDR3 is built from 14 residues. J was trimmed by 0 bases and V by 5 bases; bases with no gene match: 4. The CDR3 nucleotides are TGTGCCAGCAGCACCGACAGGGTCTCCTACGAGCAGTACTTC. It codes for CASSTDRVSYEQYF.

V and J are TRBV10-3 and TRBJ1-1; a weak D match, TRBD1 (5 bases). This CDR3 spans 13 amino acids. Trimming stripped 6 bases from V and 3 bases from J, with 11 bases between. Germline CDR1 ENHRY, CDR2 SYGVKD. The CDR3 DNA is TGTGCCATCAGGCTGTTAGGGGACACTGAAGCTTTCTTT. Its protein product is CAIRLLGDTEAFF.

This clone came up once. The chain employs TRBV30 and TRBJ2-7, with 15 bases fitting TRBD2. V gave up 3 bases and J gave up 0 bases; unmatched junction bases: 12. The germline gives CDR1 GTSNPN, CDR2 SVGIG (reference sequence). This CDR3 comprises 19 residues. CDR3 sequence: CAWSAVFGLAGGSSYEQYF. DNA of the CDR3: TGTGCCTGGAGCGCCGTTTTCGGACTAGCGGGAGGGAGCTCCTACGAGCAGTACTTC. The whole variable domain, remainder taken from reference TRBV30 and TRBJ2-7, is SQTIHQWPATLVQPVGSPLSLECTVEGTSNPNLYWYRQAAGRGLQLLFYSVGIGQISSEVPQNLSASRPQDRQFILSSKKLLLSDSGFYLCAWSAVFGLAGGSSYEQYFGPGTRLTVT.